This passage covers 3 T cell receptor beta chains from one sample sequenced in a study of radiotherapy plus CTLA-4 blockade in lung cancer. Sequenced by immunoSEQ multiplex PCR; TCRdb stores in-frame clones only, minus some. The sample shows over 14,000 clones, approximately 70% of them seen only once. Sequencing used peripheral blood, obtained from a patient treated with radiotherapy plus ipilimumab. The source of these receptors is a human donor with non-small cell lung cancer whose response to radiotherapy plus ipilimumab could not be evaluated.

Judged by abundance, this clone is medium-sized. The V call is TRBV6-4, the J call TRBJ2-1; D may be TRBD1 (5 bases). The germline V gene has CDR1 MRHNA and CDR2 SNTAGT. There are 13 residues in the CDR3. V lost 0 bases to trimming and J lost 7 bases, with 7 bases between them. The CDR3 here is CASSDSGVNEQFF. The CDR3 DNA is TGTGCCAGCAGTGACTCAGGGGTGAATGAGCAGTTCTTC.

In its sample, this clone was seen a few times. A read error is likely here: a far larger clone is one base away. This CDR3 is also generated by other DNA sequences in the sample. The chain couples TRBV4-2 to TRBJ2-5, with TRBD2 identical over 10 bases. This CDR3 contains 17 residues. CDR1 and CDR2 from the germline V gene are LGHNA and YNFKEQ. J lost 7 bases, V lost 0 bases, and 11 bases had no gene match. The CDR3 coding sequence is TGTGCCAGCAGCCAAGATACAGCGGGGGGGCCGTTGGGGACCCAGTACTTC. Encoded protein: CASSQDTAGGPLGTQYF.

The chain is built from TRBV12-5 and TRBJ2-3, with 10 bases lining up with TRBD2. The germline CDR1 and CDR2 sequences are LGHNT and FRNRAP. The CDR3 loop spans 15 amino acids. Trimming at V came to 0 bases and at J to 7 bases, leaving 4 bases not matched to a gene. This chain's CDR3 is CASGLVDSGGNTQYF. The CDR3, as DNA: TGTGCTAGTGGTTTGGTAGATAGCGGGGGGAATACGCAGTATTTT.